The clone carrying this T cell receptor beta chain has ten or more counts. Its matching antigen is unknown. These data originate in a study of human T cells and chemical hapten exposure. Trimming stripped 5 bases from V and 2 bases from J, with 4 bases between. The V gene's germline CDR1 is SGHAT and CDR2 FQNNGV. This CDR3 spans 11 amino acids. Within the library, unique molecular identifiers were attached to each individual cDNA molecule. TCRdb re-called the RACE reads with MiXCR, one entry per CDR3 protein. The sample lists some 82,000 distinct CDR3 sequences, about 11% occurring once. Study-level points and caveats: With DPC sensitization, TCRs exceeding 1 in 1000 frequency showed no change.

The time point: patch test 1, 2 weeks after DPC sensitization. Treatment denoted: therapeutic diphenylcyclopropenone sensitization with weekly scalp DPC. The chain carries TRBV11-2 and TRBJ2-7; D gene ambiguous. The receptor's source is a woman aged 50 to 60 with alopecia areata. Some clones in this sample may be carry-over from other donors' samples. Specimen: whole blood, collected in connection with sensitization to the hapten diphenylcyclopropenone (DPC). The CDR3 DNA follows: TGTGCCAGCAGCGCGACCTACGAGCAGTACTTC. This encodes CASSATYEQYF.